This is a list of T cell receptor beta chains from one sample in a study of T cells in localized non-small cell lung cancer. Clones were read by immunoSEQ multiplex PCR, and TCRdb kept only the in-frame ones, dropping some. The table has 2,500 to 3,000 clones, 24% seen once; the top ten hold 10% to 15%. The specimen was lung tumor tissue, collected before any cancer treatment. The receptors stem from a male donor aged 60 or older with stage II lung adenocarcinoma. Each CDR3 is given with its conserved first and last residue. D genes are given only for firm matches. Only part of the rows carry a size: once, few, many, or a class if the clone is expanded.

size	J	D	V	DNA	CDR3
NA	TRBJ2-3	TRBD1	TRBV10-2	TGCGCCAGCAGGGACCGGGACAGGGGACAAGATACGCAGTATTTT	CASRDRDRGQDTQYF
NA	TRBJ2-1	NA	TRBV11-3	TGTGCCAGCAGCTTATCTGTCGGGATAAGCTCCTACAATGAGCAGTTCTTC	CASSLSVGISSYNEQFF
few	TRBJ1-2	NA	TRBV10-3	TGTGCCATCAGTGAGTCGACCGGGTTAAACTATGGCTACACCTTC	CAISESTGLNYGYTF
medium-sized	TRBJ1-1	NA	TRBV13	TGTGCCAGCAGCTTAGCGAGGGTAGGAGTGAACACTGAAGCTTTCTTT	CASSLARVGVNTEAFF
NA	TRBJ1-5	NA	TRBV28	TGTGCCATCAGGACAGATAGCAATCAGCCCCAGCATTTT	CAIRTDSNQPQHF
NA	TRBJ1-5	NA	TRBV6-8	TGTGCCAGCAGTTACTCGGGGACACGCCTCAATCAGCCCCAGCATTTT	CASSYSGTRLNQPQHF
NA	TRBJ1-4	NA	TRBV7-5	TGTGCCAGCAGCTCGCGACAGGCCCCTAATGAAAAACTGTTTTTT	CASSSRQAPNEKLFF
few	TRBJ1-2	NA	TRBV6-8	TGTGCCAGCAGTCTCAGGTGGGGGACGGACTATGGCTACACCTTC	CASSLRWGTDYGYTF
NA	TRBJ2-1	TRBD1	TRBV29-1	TGCAGCGTCGAACAGGGGACCAATGAGCAGTTCTTC	CSVEQGTNEQFF
medium-sized	TRBJ1-1	TRBD1	TRBV9	TGTGCCAGCAGCCCTCGGACAGGGATGGGCAAGGGCACTGAAGCTTTCTTT	CASSPRTGMGKGTEAFF
few	TRBJ2-1	NA	TRBV11-3	TGTGCCAGCAGCTCAAGGGGTAGCGCTGACTACAATGAGCAGTTCTTC	CASSSRGSADYNEQFF
NA	TRBJ2-2	NA	TRBV9	TGTGCCAGCAGCGTAGAGCTCAGGGTTGGCACCGGGGAGCTGTTTTTT	CASSVELRVGTGELFF
NA	TRBJ2-7	TRBD1	TRBV15	TGTGCCACCAGCGGCCTCGGGACAGGGGGCTACGAGCAGTACTTC	CATSGLGTGGYEQYF
NA	TRBJ2-7	TRBD1	TRBV19	TGTGCCAGTAAACCCCGACAGGGTCCCTACGAGCAGTACTTC	CASKPRQGPYEQYF
medium-sized	TRBJ1-1	TRBD1	TRBV11-3	TGTGCCAGCAGCCGGGACAGGGCCGACACTGAAGCTTTCTTT	CASSRDRADTEAFF
NA	TRBJ2-1	NA	TRBV19	TGTGCCAGTAGTTGGGGTGGCGGATACAATGAGCAGTTCTTC	CASSWGGGYNEQFF
few	TRBJ2-2	NA	TRBV28	TGTGCCAGCAGTTTATCTTATCGACTAGTTGGCGGGGAGCTGTTTTTT	CASSLSYRLVGGELFF
few	TRBJ2-1	NA	TRBV11-3	TGTGCCAGCCTGGGCGGCCAGAGCCTTTACAATGAGCAGTTCTTC	CASLGGQSLYNEQFF
NA	TRBJ2-7	TRBD1	TRBV10-2	TGCGCCAGCAGTCAACAGGGGGGATACGAGCAGTACTTC	CASSQQGGYEQYF
NA	TRBJ2-7	NA	TRBV11-3	TGTGCCAGCAGCTTACTAGCGAACAGCTACGAGCAGTACTTC	CASSLLANSYEQYF
NA	TRBJ1-3	NA	TRBV28	TGTGCCAGCAGTTCCCTCCATCCAACTGGAAACACCATATATTTT	CASSSLHPTGNTIYF
few	TRBJ1-5	TRBD1	TRBV6-8	TGTGCCAGCAGTGCCGACAGGGTTCAGCCCCAGCATTTT	CASSADRVQPQHF
few	TRBJ2-5	NA	TRBV15	TGTGCCACCAGCAGACAGGTTAGGGGTCAAGAGACCCAGTACTTC	CATSRQVRGQETQYF
once	TRBJ1-4	TRBD1	TRBV5-1	TGCGCCAGCAGCTTGGCCGGGACAGGGGGTGAAAAACTGTTTTTT	CASSLAGTGGEKLFF
medium-sized	TRBJ2-7	TRBD2	TRBV11-3	TGTGCCAGCAGCTTATCCACTAGCGGGAGGGCCAGGGGTTCCGAGCAGTACTTC	CASSLSTSGRARGSEQYF
NA	TRBJ1-5	TRBD1	TRBV6-8	TGTGCCAGCAGCGTGGACAGGGAGCAGCCCCAGCATTTT	CASSVDREQPQHF
NA	TRBJ2-5	NA	TRBV12-5	TGTGCTAGTGGCTCCGTGGGGCAAGAGACCCAGTACTTC	CASGSVGQETQYF
NA	TRBJ2-3	NA	TRBV9	TGTGCCAGCAAAAAGCGTGAAACAGATACGCAGTATTTT	CASKKRETDTQYF
NA	TRBJ2-4	NA	TRBV28	TGTGCCAGCACCCGCGGAGGGACCCCAAACATTCAGTACTTC	CASTRGGTPNIQYF
few	TRBJ1-1	NA	TRBV6-8	TGTGCCAGCAGTTTCACCCGTGGGAACACTGAAGCTTTCTTT	CASSFTRGNTEAFF
few	TRBJ1-1	NA	TRBV29-1	TGCAGCGTTCTCCCCGGTGGGGTTGAAGCTTTCTTT	CSVLPGGVEAFF
NA	TRBJ2-1	TRBD2	TRBV28	TGTGCCAGCAGTTCACTAGCGGGAGCTAATGAGCAGTTCTTC	CASSSLAGANEQFF
NA	TRBJ2-3	TRBD2	TRBV5-1	TGCGCCAGCAGCGACGGACTAGCGGGGGACACAGATACGCAGTATTTT	CASSDGLAGDTDTQYF
NA	TRBJ1-5	NA	TRBV19	TGTGCCAGTAAGCCAGGGAAATATAGCAATCAGCCCCAGCATTTT	CASKPGKYSNQPQHF
NA	TRBJ2-2	TRBD1	TRBV18	TGTGCCAGCTCCTGGGACAGACAAACCGGGGAGCTGTTTTTT	CASSWDRQTGELFF
NA	TRBJ2-7	NA	TRBV11-3	TGTGCCAGCAGCTTAGATGAACTCCGCTACGAGCAGTACTTC	CASSLDELRYEQYF
few	TRBJ2-7	NA	TRBV6-8	TGTGCCAGCCGTCACGGGGCCAACGAGCAGTACTTC	CASRHGANEQYF
NA	TRBJ2-3	TRBD1	TRBV28	TGTGCCAGCAGTTTAGATGGTCTCGGGACAGCTGTCACAGATACGCAGTATTTT	CASSLDGLGTAVTDTQYF
NA	TRBJ2-5	TRBD1	TRBV18	TGTGCCAGCTCACTTACAGGGGAAGAGACCCAGTACTTC	CASSLTGEETQYF
large	TRBJ1-1	NA	TRBV9	TGTGCCAGCAGTGGGGCCGGAGACACTGAAGCTTTCTTT	CASSGAGDTEAFF
NA	TRBJ2-1	NA	TRBV18	TGTGCCAGCTCACGGCCGCCCCTCGGGGAGTTCTTC	CASSRPPLGEFF
medium-sized	TRBJ2-6	NA	TRBV11-3	TGTGCCAGCAGCCCTAGACAGAGCTCTGGGGCCAACGTCCTGACTTTC	CASSPRQSSGANVLTF